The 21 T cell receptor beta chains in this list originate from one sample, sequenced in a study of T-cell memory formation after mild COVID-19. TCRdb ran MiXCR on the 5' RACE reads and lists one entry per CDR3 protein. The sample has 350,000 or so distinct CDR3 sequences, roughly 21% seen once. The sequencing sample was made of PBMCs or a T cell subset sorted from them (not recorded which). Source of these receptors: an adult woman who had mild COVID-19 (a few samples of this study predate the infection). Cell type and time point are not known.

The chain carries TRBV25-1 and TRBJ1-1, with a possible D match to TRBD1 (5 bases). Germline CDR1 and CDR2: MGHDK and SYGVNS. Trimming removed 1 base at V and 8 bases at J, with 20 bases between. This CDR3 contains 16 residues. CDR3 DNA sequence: TGTGCCAGCAGTGAATTTCAAATAGGGGCGAAGGGGGAAGCTTTCTTT. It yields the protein CASSEFQIGAKGEAFF.

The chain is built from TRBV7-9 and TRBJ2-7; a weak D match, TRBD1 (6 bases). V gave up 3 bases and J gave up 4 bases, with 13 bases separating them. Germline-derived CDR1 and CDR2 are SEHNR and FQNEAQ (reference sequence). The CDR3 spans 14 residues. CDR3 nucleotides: TGTGCCAGCAGCTTTGGGGGCAGAACTTACGAGCAGTACTTC. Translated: CASSFGGRTYEQYF.

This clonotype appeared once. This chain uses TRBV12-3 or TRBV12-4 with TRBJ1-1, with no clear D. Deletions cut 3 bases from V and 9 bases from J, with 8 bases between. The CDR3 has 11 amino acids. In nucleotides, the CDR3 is TGTGCCAGCAGTTTGGGAAAAAAAGCTTTCTTT. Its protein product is CASSLGKKAFF.

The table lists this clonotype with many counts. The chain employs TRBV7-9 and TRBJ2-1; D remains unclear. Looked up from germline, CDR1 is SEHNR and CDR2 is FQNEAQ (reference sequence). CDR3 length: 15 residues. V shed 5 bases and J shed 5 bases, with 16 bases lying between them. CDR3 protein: CASSPVMGGDNEQFF. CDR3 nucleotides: TGTGCCAGCAGCCCGGTGATGGGCGGCGACAATGAGCAGTTCTTC.

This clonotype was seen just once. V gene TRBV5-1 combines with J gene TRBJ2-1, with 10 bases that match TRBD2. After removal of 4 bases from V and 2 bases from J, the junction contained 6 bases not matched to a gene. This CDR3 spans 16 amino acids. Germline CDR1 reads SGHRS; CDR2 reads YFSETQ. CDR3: CASSLSGGGTYNEQFF. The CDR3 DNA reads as TGCGCCAGCAGCCTGAGCGGGGGGGGCACCTACAATGAGCAGTTCTTC.

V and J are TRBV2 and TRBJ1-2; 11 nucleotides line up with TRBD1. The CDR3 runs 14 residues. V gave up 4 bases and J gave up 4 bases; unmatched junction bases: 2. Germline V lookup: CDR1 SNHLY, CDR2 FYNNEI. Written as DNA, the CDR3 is TGTGCCAGCAGTGGGGACAGGGGGGGCTATGGCTACACCTTC. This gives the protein CASSGDRGGYGYTF.

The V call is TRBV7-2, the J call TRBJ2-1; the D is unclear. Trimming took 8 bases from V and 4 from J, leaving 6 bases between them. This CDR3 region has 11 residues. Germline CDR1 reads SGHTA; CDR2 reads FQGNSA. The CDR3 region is CASYVYNEQFF. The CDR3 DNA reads TGTGCCAGCTACGTGTACAATGAGCAGTTCTTC.

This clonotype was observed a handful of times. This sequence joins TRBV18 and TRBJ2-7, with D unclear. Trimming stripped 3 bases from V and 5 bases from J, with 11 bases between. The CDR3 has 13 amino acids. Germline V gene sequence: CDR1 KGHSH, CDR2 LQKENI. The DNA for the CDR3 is TGTGCCAGCTCACCCTCGCTAGGTAACGAGCAGTACTTC. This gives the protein CASSPSLGNEQYF.

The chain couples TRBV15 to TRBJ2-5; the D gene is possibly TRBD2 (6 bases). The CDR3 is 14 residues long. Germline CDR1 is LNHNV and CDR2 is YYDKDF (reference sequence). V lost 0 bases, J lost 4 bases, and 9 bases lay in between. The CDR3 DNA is TGTGCCACCAGCAGAGATCGCGGGACAGAGACCCAGTACTTC. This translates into CATSRDRGTETQYF.

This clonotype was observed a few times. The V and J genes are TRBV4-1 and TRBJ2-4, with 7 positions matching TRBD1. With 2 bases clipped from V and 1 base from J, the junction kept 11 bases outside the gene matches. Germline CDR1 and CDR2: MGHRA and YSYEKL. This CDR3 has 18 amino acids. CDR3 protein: CASSQPWAGGRAKNIQYF. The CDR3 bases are TGCGCCAGCAGCCAACCCTGGGCAGGGGGTAGGGCCAAAAACATTCAGTACTTC.

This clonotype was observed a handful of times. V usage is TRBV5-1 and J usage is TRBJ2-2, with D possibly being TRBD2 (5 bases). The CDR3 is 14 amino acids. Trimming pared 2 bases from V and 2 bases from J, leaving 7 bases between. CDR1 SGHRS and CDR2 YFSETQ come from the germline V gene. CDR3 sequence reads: CASSFGDNTGELFF. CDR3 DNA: TGCGCCAGCAGCTTCGGGGATAACACCGGGGAGCTGTTTTTT.

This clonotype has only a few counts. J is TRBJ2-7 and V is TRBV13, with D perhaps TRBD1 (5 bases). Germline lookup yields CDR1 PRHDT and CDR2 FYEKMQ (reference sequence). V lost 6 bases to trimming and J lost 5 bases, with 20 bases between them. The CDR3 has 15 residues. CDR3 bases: TGTGCCAGCAGTTACCAGGGTCTTCGGGTGGACGAGCAGTACTTC. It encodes CASSYQGLRVDEQYF.

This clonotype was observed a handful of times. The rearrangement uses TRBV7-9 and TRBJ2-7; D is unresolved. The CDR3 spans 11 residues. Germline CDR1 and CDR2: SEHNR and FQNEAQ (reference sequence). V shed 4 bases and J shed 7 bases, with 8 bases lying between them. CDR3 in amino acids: CASSYGLEQYF. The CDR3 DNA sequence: TGTGCCAGCAGCTATGGTTTGGAGCAGTACTTC.

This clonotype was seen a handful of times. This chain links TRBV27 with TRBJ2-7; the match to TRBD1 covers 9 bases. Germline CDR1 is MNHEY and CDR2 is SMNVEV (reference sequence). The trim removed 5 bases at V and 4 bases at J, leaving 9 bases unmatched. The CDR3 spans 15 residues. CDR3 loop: CASSPGTGPGYEQYF. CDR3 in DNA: TGTGCCAGCAGTCCCGGGACAGGGCCTGGGTACGAGCAGTACTTC.

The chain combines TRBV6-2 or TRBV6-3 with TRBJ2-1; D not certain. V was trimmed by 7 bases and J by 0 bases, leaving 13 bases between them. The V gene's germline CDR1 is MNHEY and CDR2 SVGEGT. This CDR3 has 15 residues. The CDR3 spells CASIGPDSSYNEQFF. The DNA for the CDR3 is TGTGCCAGCATCGGCCCTGATAGCTCCTACAATGAGCAGTTCTTC.

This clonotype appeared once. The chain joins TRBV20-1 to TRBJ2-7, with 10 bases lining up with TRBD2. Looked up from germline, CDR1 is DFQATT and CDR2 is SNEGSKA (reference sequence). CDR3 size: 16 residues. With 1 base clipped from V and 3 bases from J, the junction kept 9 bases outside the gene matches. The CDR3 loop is CSARAGTSVNLYEQYF. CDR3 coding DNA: TGCAGTGCTAGAGCCGGGACTAGCGTTAACCTCTACGAGCAGTACTTC.

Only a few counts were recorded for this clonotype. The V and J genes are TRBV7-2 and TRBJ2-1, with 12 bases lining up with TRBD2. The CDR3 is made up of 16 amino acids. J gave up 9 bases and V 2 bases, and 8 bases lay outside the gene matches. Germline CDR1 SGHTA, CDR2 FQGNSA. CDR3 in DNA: TGTGCCAGCAGCTTATTTGCTAGCGGGAGGGCTAGTGAGCAGTTCTTC. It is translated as CASSLFASGRASEQFF.

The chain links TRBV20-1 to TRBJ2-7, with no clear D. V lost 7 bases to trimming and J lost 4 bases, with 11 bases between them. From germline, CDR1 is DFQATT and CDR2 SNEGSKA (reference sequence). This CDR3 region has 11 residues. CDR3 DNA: TGCAGTGTACCCGACGGGTACGAGCAGTACTTC. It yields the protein CSVPDGYEQYF.

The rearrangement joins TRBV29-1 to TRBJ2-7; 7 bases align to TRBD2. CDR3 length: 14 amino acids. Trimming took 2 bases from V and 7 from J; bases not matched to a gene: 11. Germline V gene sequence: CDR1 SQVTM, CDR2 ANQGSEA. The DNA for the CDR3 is TGCAGCGTTGAAACTAGCGTCGTTAGAGGGGAGCAGTACTTC. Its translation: CSVETSVVRGEQYF.

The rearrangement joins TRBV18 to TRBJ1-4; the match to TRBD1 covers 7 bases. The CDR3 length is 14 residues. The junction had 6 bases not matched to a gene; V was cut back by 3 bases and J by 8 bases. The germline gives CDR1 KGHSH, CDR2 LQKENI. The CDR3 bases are TGTGCCAGCTCACCTAACAGGGGAGGAGAAAAACTGTTTTTT. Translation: CASSPNRGGEKLFF.

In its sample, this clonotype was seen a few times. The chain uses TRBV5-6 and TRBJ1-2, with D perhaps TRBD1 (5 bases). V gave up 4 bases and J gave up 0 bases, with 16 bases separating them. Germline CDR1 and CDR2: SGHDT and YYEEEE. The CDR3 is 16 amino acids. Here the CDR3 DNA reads TGTGCCAGCAGCACCGATGGGGCAGCCGCTAACTATGGCTACACCTTC. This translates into CASSTDGAAANYGYTF.